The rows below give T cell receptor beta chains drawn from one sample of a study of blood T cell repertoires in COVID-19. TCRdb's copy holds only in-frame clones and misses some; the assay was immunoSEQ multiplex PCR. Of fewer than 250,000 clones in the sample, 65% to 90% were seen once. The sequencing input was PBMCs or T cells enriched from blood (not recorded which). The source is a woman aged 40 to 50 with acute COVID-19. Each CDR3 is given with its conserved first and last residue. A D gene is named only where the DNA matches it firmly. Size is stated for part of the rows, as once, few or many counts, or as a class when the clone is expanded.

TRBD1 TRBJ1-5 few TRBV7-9 TGTGCCAGCAGCTCGCCCACAGGGGGTGGCAATCAGCCCCAGCATTTT CASSSPTGGGNQPQHF
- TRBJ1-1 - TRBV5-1 TGCGCCAGCAGCTTGTATCCGGGGAGGTCTACGAACACTGAAGCTTTCTTT CASSLYPGRSTNTEAFF
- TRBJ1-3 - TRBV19 TGTGCCAGTAGTATAGATCACAGCTCTGGAAACACCATATATTTT CASSIDHSSGNTIYF
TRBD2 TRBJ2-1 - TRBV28 TGTGCCAGCAGTTTGGGGGGGAGCTCCTACAATGAGCAGTTCTTC CASSLGGSSYNEQFF
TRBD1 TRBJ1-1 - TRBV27 TGTGCCAGCAGGCCCGTACCCTGGACAGGGGAGAACACTGAAGCTTTCTTT CASRPVPWTGENTEAFF
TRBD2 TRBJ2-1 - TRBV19 TGTGCCAGTAGTCCCCGCCCGTTCGGCGGGAGGGTCCACAATGAGCAGTTCTTC CASSPRPFGGRVHNEQFF
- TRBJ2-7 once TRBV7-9 TGTGCCAGCAGCCCTGACAGCTTCAAAACCTACGAGCAGTACTTC CASSPDSFKTYEQYF
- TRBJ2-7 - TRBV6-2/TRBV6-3 TGTGCCAGCAGTTACTCGCTTTGGCTAGCGCCTAGCTCCTACGAGCAGTACTTC CASSYSLWLAPSSYEQYF
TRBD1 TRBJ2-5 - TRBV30 TGTGCCTGGAGTGTACTTGGACAGGGAGAGACCCAGTACTTC CAWSVLGQGETQYF
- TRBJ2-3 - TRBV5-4 TGTGCCAGCAGCCTGGACTCAGATACGCAGTATTTT CASSLDSDTQYF
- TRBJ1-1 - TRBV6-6 TGTGCCAGCGTCAGCTTCGTAAGGAGCGGCCCTGAAGCTTTCTTT CASVSFVRSGPEAFF
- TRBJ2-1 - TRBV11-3 TGTGCCAGCACCCGAGTGCCGCAAAATGAGCAGTTCTTC CASTRVPQNEQFF
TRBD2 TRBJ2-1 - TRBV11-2 TGTGCCAGCAGCTTAATCCTAGCGGGAGGGGGTCAGTTCTTC CASSLILAGGGQFF
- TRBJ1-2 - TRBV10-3 TGTGCCATCCGGGGGGGTGGCTACACCTTC CAIRGGGYTF
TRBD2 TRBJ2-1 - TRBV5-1 TGCGCCAGCAGCTCAGTAGCGGGAGGCTACAATGAGCAGTTCTTC CASSSVAGGYNEQFF
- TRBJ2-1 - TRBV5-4 TGTGCCAGCAGCCCGGCCGGGGGGCAGACTAGCTCCGCTCGAGGGCAGTTCTTC CASSPAGGQTSSARGQFF
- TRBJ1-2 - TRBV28 TGTGCCAGCAGGACTATGGTAGGGGACAACTACACCTTC CASRTMVGDNYTF
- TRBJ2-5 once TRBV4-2 TGTGCCAGCAGCCAAGTGCGGAGCCCTACGGAGACCCAGTACTTC CASSQVRSPTETQYF
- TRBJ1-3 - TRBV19 TGTGCCAGTAGTTTCGAAAGCGGTGGAAACACCATATATTTT CASSFESGGNTIYF
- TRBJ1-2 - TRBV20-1 TGCAGTGCTAGTACAGGGAAACTTAACTATGGCTACACCTTC CSASTGKLNYGYTF
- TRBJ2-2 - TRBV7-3 TGTGCCAGCAGCAGAGGAACAAGCACCGGGGAGCTGTTTTTT CASSRGTSTGELFF
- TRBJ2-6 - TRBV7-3 TGTGCCAGCAGCTTCCAGGTATCTCCTGGGGCCAACGTCCTGACTTTC CASSFQVSPGANVLTF
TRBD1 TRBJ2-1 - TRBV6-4 TGTGCCAGCAGTGTCGGGACAGGGGGCAATGAGCAGTTCTTC CASSVGTGGNEQFF